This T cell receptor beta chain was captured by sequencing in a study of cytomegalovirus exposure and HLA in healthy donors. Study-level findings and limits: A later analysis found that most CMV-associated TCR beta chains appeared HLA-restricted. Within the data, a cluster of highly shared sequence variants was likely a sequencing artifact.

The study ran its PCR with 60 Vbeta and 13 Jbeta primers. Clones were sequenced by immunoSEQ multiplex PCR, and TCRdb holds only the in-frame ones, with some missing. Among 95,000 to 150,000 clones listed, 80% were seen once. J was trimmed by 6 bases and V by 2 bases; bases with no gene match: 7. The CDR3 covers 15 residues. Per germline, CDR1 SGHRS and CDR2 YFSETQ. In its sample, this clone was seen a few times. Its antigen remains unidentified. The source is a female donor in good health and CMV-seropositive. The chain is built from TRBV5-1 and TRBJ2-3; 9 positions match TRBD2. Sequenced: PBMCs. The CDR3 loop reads CASSFRGGAADTQYF. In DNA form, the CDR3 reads TGCGCCAGCAGCTTCCGCGGGGGGGCTGCGGATACGCAGTATTTT.